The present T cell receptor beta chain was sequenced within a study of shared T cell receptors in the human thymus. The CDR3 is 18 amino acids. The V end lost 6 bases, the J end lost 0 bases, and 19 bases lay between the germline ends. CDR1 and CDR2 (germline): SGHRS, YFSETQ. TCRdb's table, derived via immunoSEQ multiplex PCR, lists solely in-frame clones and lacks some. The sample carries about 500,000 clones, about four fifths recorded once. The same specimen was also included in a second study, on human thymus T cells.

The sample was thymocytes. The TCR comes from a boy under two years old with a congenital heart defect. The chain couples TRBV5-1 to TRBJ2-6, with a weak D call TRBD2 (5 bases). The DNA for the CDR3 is TGCGCCAGCATCGAGGGCCTAAGACCCCGCTCTGGGGCCAACGTCCTGACTTTC. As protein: CASIEGLRPRSGANVLTF.